Below, 13 T cell receptor beta chains from the same sample are listed, as sequenced in a study of blood T cell repertoires in COVID-19. The protocol was immunoSEQ multiplex PCR, while the TCRdb copy is restricted to in-frame clones and leaves out a portion. The data contain roughly 400,000 clones, roughly nine tenths of them singletons. Source material: PBMCs or T cells enriched from blood (not recorded which). The source of these receptors is a man aged 25 to 40 who had recovered from COVID-19.

The DNA of the CDR3 is TGTGCCAGCAGCTTGGACAGGGAAGAGACCCAGTACTTC. Encoded protein: CASSLDREETQYF. This chain links TRBV5-8 with TRBJ2-5, with D possibly being TRBD1 (6 bases). V gave up 0 bases and J gave up 3 bases, with 6 bases separating them. This CDR3 has 13 residues. The V gene's germline CDR1 is SGHTS and CDR2 YDEGEE.

This clone was detected once. The chain employs TRBV28 and TRBJ2-1, with 8 bases identical to TRBD2. Germline-derived CDR1 and CDR2 are MDHEN and SYDVKM. V was clipped by 3 bases and J by 10 bases; unmatched bases: 8. There are 14 residues in the CDR3. CDR3 protein: CASSLGGRTVEQFF. The CDR3 bases are TGTGCCAGCAGTTTGGGCGGGAGGACAGTCGAGCAGTTCTTC.

The rearrangement links TRBV6-2 or TRBV6-3 to TRBJ2-1; D unresolved. Germline V gene lookup returns CDR1 MNHEY and CDR2 SVGEGT. V lost 7 bases, J lost 8 bases, and 15 bases lay in between. The CDR3 has 13 amino acids. CDR3 DNA sequence: TGTGCCAGCACCCCTAATGAGTTTCATGAGCAGTTCTTC. Translated: CASTPNEFHEQFF.

The V call is TRBV6-4, the J call TRBJ2-7; 11 bases match TRBD2. The CDR3 length is 13 residues. The germline V gene has CDR1 MRHNA and CDR2 SNTAGT. J gave up 6 bases and V 5 bases, and 3 bases lay outside the gene matches. The CDR3 spells CASSTGTSGEQYF. The DNA for the CDR3 is TGTGCCAGCAGTACCGGGACTAGCGGCGAGCAGTACTTC.

CDR3 amino acids: CASSRGSSGNTIYF. As DNA, the CDR3 is TGTGCCAGCAGCCGCGGGTCCTCTGGAAACACCATATATTTT. V is TRBV11-2 and J is TRBJ1-3; D remains unclear. Trimming stripped 5 bases from V and 0 bases from J, with 8 bases between. The CDR3 loop spans 14 amino acids. Germline V gene lookup returns CDR1 SGHAT and CDR2 FQNNGV.

The chain joins TRBV9 to TRBJ1-2, with TRBD1 matching over 9 bases. The germline gives CDR1 SGDLS, CDR2 YYNGEE. This CDR3 comprises 17 residues. The V gene end was trimmed by 3 bases and the J gene end by 7 bases; junction bases not matched to a gene: 16. The CDR3 coding sequence is TGTGCCAGCAGCGCCGGAGGGACAGGGAGGGAATTATTTGGCTACACCTTC. Translating it yields CASSAGGTGRELFGYTF.

V and J are TRBV28 and TRBJ1-5; perhaps TRBD1 as D (5 bases). This CDR3 has 15 amino acids. Germline-derived CDR1 and CDR2 are MDHEN and SYDVKM. V was trimmed by 6 bases and J by 2 bases, leaving 14 bases between them. The CDR3 nucleotides read TGTGCCAGCAGGGAGCAGGGAAGGGGCAATCAGCCCCAGCATTTT. Translation: CASREQGRGNQPQHF.

The chain recombines TRBV5-1 with TRBJ1-1; 9 bases are shared with TRBD1. Trimming cost V 5 bases and J 3 bases; bases outside gene matches: 5. The CDR3 sequence is 14 residues long. Germline values: CDR1 SGHRS, CDR2 YFSETQ. The CDR3: CASSWDREYTEAFF. For the CDR3, the DNA is TGCGCCAGCAGTTGGGACAGGGAGTACACTGAAGCTTTCTTT.

The CDR3 DNA follows: TGTGCCAGCAGTTATGAGCAATTTTCCGACGAGCAGTACTTC. Protein sequence: CASSYEQFSDEQYF. V is TRBV6-5 and J is TRBJ2-7; no clear D. CDR3 length: 14 residues. Germline CDR1 MNHEY, CDR2 SVGAGI. Trimming cost V 3 bases and J 5 bases, with 14 bases left between them.

The chain recombines TRBV3-1 (or the pseudogene TRBV3-2) with TRBJ2-2, with 8 bases identical to TRBD2. The V segment lost 0 bases and the J segment 6 bases; nucleotides outside the gene matches: 9. Germline values: CDR1 LGHDT, CDR2 YNNKEL (reference sequence). This CDR3 contains 17 residues. The CDR3 here is CASSQEGVAGLSGELFF. CDR3 in DNA: TGTGCCAGCAGCCAAGAAGGAGTAGCGGGACTCTCCGGGGAGCTGTTTTTT.

The chain recombines TRBV27 with TRBJ2-1, with TRBD1 matching over 9 bases. CDR3 length: 13 residues. The V and J ends lost 0 bases and 13 bases, in that order; junction bases with no gene match: 4. Germline V gives CDR1 MNHEY, CDR2 SMNVEV (reference sequence). The CDR3 nucleotides are TGTGCCAGCAGTTTATCCGGGACAGGGAAACAGTTCTTC. Its translation is CASSLSGTGKQFF.

The chain couples TRBV4-1 to TRBJ2-3, with 7 bases identical to TRBD1. Trimming took 1 base from V and 3 from J; bases not matched to a gene: 16. The CDR3 runs to 19 residues. The germline gives CDR1 MGHRA, CDR2 YSYEKL. CDR3 residues: CASSQAKAPGGRRTDTQYF. CDR3 nucleotides: TGCGCCAGCAGCCAAGCTAAGGCGCCAGGGGGTCGCCGGACAGATACGCAGTATTTT.

The genes are TRBV5-1 and TRBJ2-2, with a weak D call TRBD1 (6 bases). This CDR3 contains 16 residues. V lost 4 bases, J lost 0 bases, and 13 bases lay in between. The germline CDR1 and CDR2 sequences are SGHRS and YFSETQ. In nucleotides, the CDR3 is TGCGCCAGCAGCCCCGGGGACATCGCGAACACCGGGGAGCTGTTTTTT. Translated, it gives CASSPGDIANTGELFF.